This T cell receptor beta chain is from a study of sequential checkpoint blockade in melanoma. Profiled with immunoSEQ multiplex PCR; TCRdb holds only in-frame clones, not every one. The sample includes some 10,000 clones, around 73% of them seen just once. Treatment in this sample: randomized to nivolumab then ipilimumab (arm A) or the reverse (arm B). None of the patients previously received DNA-damaging chemotherapy. From thawed PBMCs, live CD3+CD8+ cells negative for CD19 and CD56 were sorted. With V trimmed by 1 base and J by 2 bases, 14 bases remained unmatched. CDR3 length: 20 amino acids. The germline V gene has CDR1 SGHRS and CDR2 YFSETQ.

The rearrangement joins TRBV5-1 to TRBJ2-1; 11 positions match TRBD2. The receptor's source is a human donor with melanoma. The sample here was CD8+ T cells sorted from blood (inferred from file names), taken from a patient given nivolumab and ipilimumab in sequence. The DNA of the CDR3 is TGCGCCAGCAGCTTGAGGGCGGTAGCGGGAGGGCCATCCCCCTACAATGAGCAGTTCTTC. Encoded protein: CASSLRAVAGGPSPYNEQFF.